Described below is a single T cell receptor beta chain sequence and its context. V dropped 4 bases and J dropped 5; count of bases not matched to a gene: 8. This CDR3 contains 16 residues. Germline V lookup: CDR1 LGHDT, CDR2 YNNKEL (reference sequence). Here immunoSEQ multiplex PCR was the method, and the copy in TCRdb shows in-frame clones only, minus some. The profile shows some 150,000 clones, 93% of them singletons. These data come from a study of control samples from healthy donors and cancer patients. The source material was blood. This chain joins TRBV3-1 (or the pseudogene TRBV3-2) and TRBJ2-7, with 13 bases fitting TRBD2. This clonotype originated in a man aged 45-60 years in good health. The CDR3 sequence is CASSPGLAGARNEQYF. Written as DNA, the CDR3 is TGTGCCAGCAGCCCTGGACTAGCGGGAGCGAGGAACGAGCAGTACTTC.